This note documents a single T cell receptor beta chain sequence. Its antigen remains unknown. These data belong to a study of lymphopenia after photon versus proton radiotherapy. Only in-frame clones appear in the TCRdb table, and some are missing; sequencing was by immunoSEQ multiplex PCR. In the table there are tens of thousands of clones, around 83% of which are singletons. The germline V gene encodes CDR1 MDHEN and CDR2 SYDVKM. This CDR3 comprises 15 residues. J was trimmed by 1 base and V by 7 bases; bases with no gene match: 5. Whole-study findings and limits: After lymphocyte nadir, photon-treated repertoires showed oligoclonal expansion, especially CD8+ Temra. Larger post-nadir TCR diversity loss correlated inversely with survival in deceased patients. Proton therapy kept repertoires fairly stable, unlike photons, which gained effector/memory cells.

This TCR was sampled from a woman between 70 and 85 years old with pancreatic cancer. Some clones in this sample may be carry-over from other donors' samples. The sequenced sample was peripheral blood, obtained from a patient treated with proton-based radiotherapy. The chain carries TRBV28 and TRBJ2-7; 12 bases match TRBD2. CDR3 residues: CASTIGTSGSYEQYF. The CDR3 DNA reads as TGTGCCAGCACCATAGGGACTAGCGGGTCCTACGAGCAGTACTTC.